The rows below give T cell receptor beta chains drawn from one sample of a study of blood T cell repertoires in COVID-19. Clones were read by immunoSEQ multiplex PCR, and TCRdb kept only the in-frame ones, dropping some. The table shows around 150,000 clones, with around 90% occurring only once. Input material: peripheral blood. The receptor source for this set is a woman aged 55-69 years with active or convalescent COVID-19. The CDR3 runs from the conserved cysteine through the conserved F or W. The D gene is left open where the match is weak. Rows may omit the clone size; those that give it use once, few, many or a size class.

D gene: TRBD1
V gene: TRBV25-1
clone size: -
J gene: TRBJ1-2
CDR3 protein: CASSGIRDSQKGYYGYTF
CDR3 DNA: TGTGCCAGCAGTGGAATCAGGGACAGCCAGAAAGGATACTATGGCTACACCTTC

D gene: -
V gene: TRBV5-1
clone size: -
J gene: TRBJ1-6
CDR3 protein: CASSPMTGDGNSPLHF
CDR3 DNA: TGCGCCAGCAGCCCGATGACAGGCGACGGGAATTCACCCCTCCACTTT

D gene: TRBD2
V gene: TRBV20-1
clone size: -
J gene: TRBJ2-1
CDR3 protein: CSASPGAGGSYNEQFF
CDR3 DNA: TGCAGTGCTAGTCCCGGGGCGGGGGGCTCCTACAATGAGCAGTTCTTC

D gene: -
V gene: TRBV4-3
clone size: -
J gene: TRBJ1-4
CDR3 protein: CASSQEWTDYEKLFF
CDR3 DNA: TGCGCCAGCAGCCAAGAATGGACAGATTATGAAAAACTGTTTTTT

D gene: TRBD1
V gene: TRBV12-3/TRBV12-4
clone size: -
J gene: TRBJ1-2
CDR3 protein: CASSSRDRGGYTF
CDR3 DNA: TGTGCCAGCAGTTCCCGGGACAGGGGTGGCTACACCTTC

D gene: -
V gene: TRBV29-1
clone size: -
J gene: TRBJ1-1
CDR3 protein: CSVELSEDTEAFF
CDR3 DNA: TGCAGCGTTGAGCTCTCTGAGGACACTGAAGCTTTCTTT

D gene: -
V gene: TRBV2
clone size: -
J gene: TRBJ1-2
CDR3 protein: CASATSGGYTF
CDR3 DNA: TGTGCCAGCGCAACATCGGGTGGCTACACCTTC

D gene: TRBD1
V gene: TRBV7-2
clone size: -
J gene: TRBJ1-6
CDR3 protein: CASSLGGSGGRSYNSPLHF
CDR3 DNA: TGTGCCAGCAGCTTAGGGGGGTCAGGGGGCCGGTCCTATAATTCACCCCTCCACTTT

D gene: TRBD1
V gene: TRBV18
clone size: -
J gene: TRBJ2-7
CDR3 protein: CASSRDRDPSYEQYF
CDR3 DNA: TGTGCCAGCTCGAGGGACAGGGACCCCTCCTACGAGCAGTACTTC

D gene: TRBD1
V gene: TRBV2
clone size: few
J gene: TRBJ2-2
CDR3 protein: CASSPGQGAGGELFF
CDR3 DNA: TGTGCCAGCAGCCCGGGACAGGGGGCAGGAGGGGAGCTGTTTTTT

D gene: TRBD2
V gene: TRBV27
clone size: -
J gene: TRBJ2-2
CDR3 protein: CASSRRLAGATGELFF
CDR3 DNA: TGTGCCAGCAGTCGCCGACTAGCGGGGGCCACCGGGGAGCTGTTTTTT

D gene: TRBD1
V gene: TRBV2
clone size: -
J gene: TRBJ1-5
CDR3 protein: CASSPGTGGQPQHF
CDR3 DNA: TGTGCCAGCAGTCCCGGGACAGGGGGACAGCCCCAGCATTTT

D gene: TRBD2
V gene: TRBV10-3
clone size: -
J gene: TRBJ2-1
CDR3 protein: CATRTSGGGDEQFF
CDR3 DNA: TGTGCCACCAGGACTAGCGGGGGGGGAGATGAGCAGTTCTTC

D gene: -
V gene: TRBV6-6
clone size: -
J gene: TRBJ2-2
CDR3 protein: CASSYSAGTGELFF
CDR3 DNA: TGTGCCAGCAGTTACTCCGCGGGCACCGGGGAGCTGTTTTTT

D gene: -
V gene: TRBV18
clone size: -
J gene: TRBJ2-7
CDR3 protein: CASSPPGGQGGYEQYF
CDR3 DNA: TGTGCCAGCTCACCACCCGGTGGGCAGGGGGGCTACGAGCAGTACTTC

D gene: TRBD1
V gene: TRBV2
clone size: once
J gene: TRBJ1-2
CDR3 protein: CASTTEQGDYGYTF
CDR3 DNA: TGTGCCAGCACCACGGAACAGGGGGACTATGGCTACACCTTC

D gene: TRBD1
V gene: TRBV6-5
clone size: -
J gene: TRBJ1-2
CDR3 protein: CASSHDRDNGYTF
CDR3 DNA: TGTGCCAGCAGTCACGACAGGGATAATGGCTACACCTTC

D gene: TRBD2
V gene: TRBV2
clone size: -
J gene: TRBJ2-1
CDR3 protein: CASRPSNSGGAVYFF
CDR3 DNA: TGTGCCAGCAGGCCGTCGAATAGCGGGGGGGCCGTGTACTTCTTC

D gene: -
V gene: TRBV4-1
clone size: -
J gene: TRBJ2-7
CDR3 protein: CASSQERGRATYEQYF
CDR3 DNA: TGCGCCAGCAGCCAAGAGCGGGGCAGGGCGACCTACGAGCAGTACTTC

D gene: TRBD2
V gene: TRBV10-1
clone size: -
J gene: TRBJ2-7
CDR3 protein: CASSESTSEREQYF
CDR3 DNA: TGCGCCAGCAGTGAGTCGACTAGCGAGCGGGAGCAGTACTTC

D gene: TRBD1
V gene: TRBV27
clone size: -
J gene: TRBJ1-4
CDR3 protein: CASSMTGSNEKLFF
CDR3 DNA: TGTGCCAGCAGTATGACAGGGTCTAATGAAAAACTGTTTTTT

D gene: -
V gene: TRBV7-2
clone size: -
J gene: TRBJ2-1
CDR3 protein: CASSPYGGYNEQFF
CDR3 DNA: TGTGCCAGCAGCCCATACGGCGGTTACAATGAGCAGTTCTTC

D gene: TRBD1
V gene: TRBV16
clone size: -
J gene: TRBJ1-4
CDR3 protein: CASSQGQGDEKLFF
CDR3 DNA: TGTGCCAGCAGCCAAGGACAGGGCGATGAAAAACTGTTTTTT

D gene: TRBD1
V gene: TRBV12-3/TRBV12-4
clone size: -
J gene: TRBJ1-5
CDR3 protein: CASSSGQGGPQHF
CDR3 DNA: TGTGCCAGCAGTTCGGGACAGGGTGGGCCCCAGCATTTT

D gene: -
V gene: TRBV10-3
clone size: -
J gene: TRBJ1-1
CDR3 protein: CAISVGGNTEAFF
CDR3 DNA: TGTGCCATCAGTGTAGGGGGGAACACTGAAGCTTTCTTT

D gene: -
V gene: TRBV7-3
clone size: once
J gene: TRBJ2-1
CDR3 protein: CASSQGGWGDNEQFF
CDR3 DNA: TGTGCCAGCAGCCAGGGGGGCTGGGGGGACAATGAGCAGTTCTTC

D gene: TRBD1
V gene: TRBV7-2
clone size: -
J gene: TRBJ1-1
CDR3 protein: CASSFSTGASTEAFF
CDR3 DNA: TGTGCCAGCAGCTTCTCGACAGGGGCTTCGACTGAAGCTTTCTTT

D gene: -
V gene: TRBV12-3/TRBV12-4
clone size: -
J gene: TRBJ2-1
CDR3 protein: CASSSLPNEQFF
CDR3 DNA: TGTGCCAGCAGTTCCCTTCCGAATGAGCAGTTCTTC

D gene: -
V gene: TRBV7-2
clone size: -
J gene: TRBJ1-1
CDR3 protein: CASSLVANTEAFF
CDR3 DNA: TGTGCCAGCAGCTTAGTAGCGAACACTGAAGCTTTCTTT